The clone carrying this TCR beta chain was counted a single time. The data were taken from a study of T cell changes during pregnancy in multiple sclerosis. The table came from immunoSEQ multiplex PCR; TCRdb's copy has only in-frame clones and leaves some out. The sample contains fewer than 75,000 clones, approximately 90% of which appear only once. Germline-derived CDR1 and CDR2 are SGHNT and YENEEA. V lost 4 bases and J lost 3; bases outside the gene matches: 4. The CDR3 has 15 amino acids. The sequence came from a female donor in good health, enrolled as a control in a pregnancy study. Sample: peripheral blood, taken after pregnancy. The rearrangement links TRBV11-3 to TRBJ2-5; 11 bases match TRBD1. The CDR3 protein is CASSSGTGGKETQYF. The CDR3 DNA reads as TGTGCCAGCAGCTCAGGGACAGGGGGTAAAGAGACCCAGTACTTC.